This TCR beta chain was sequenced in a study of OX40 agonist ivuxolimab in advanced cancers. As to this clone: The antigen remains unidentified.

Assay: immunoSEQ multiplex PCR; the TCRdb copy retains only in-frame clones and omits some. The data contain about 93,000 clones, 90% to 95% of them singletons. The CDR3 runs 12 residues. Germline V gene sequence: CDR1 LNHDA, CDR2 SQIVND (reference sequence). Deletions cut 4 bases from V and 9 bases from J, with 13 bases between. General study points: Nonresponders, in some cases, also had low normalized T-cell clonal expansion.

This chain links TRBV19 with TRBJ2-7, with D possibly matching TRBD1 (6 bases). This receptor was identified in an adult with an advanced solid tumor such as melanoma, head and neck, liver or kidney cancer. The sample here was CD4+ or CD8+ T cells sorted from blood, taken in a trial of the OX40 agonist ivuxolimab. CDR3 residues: CASSTGQSGQYF. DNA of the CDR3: TGTGCCAGTAGTACCGGACAGTCGGGGCAGTACTTC.